The entry that follows covers one TCR beta chain sequence. Its antigen is unidentified. The CDR3 has 17 residues. From germline, CDR1 is WNHNN and CDR2 SYGVQD (reference sequence). V lost 4 bases to trimming and J lost 2 bases, with 18 bases between them. The data derive from a study of cytomegalovirus exposure and HLA in healthy donors. Study-wide results and caveats: The Asian-associated ancestry cluster reportedly had fewer N-insertions than the approximately 690-donor mean in a later analysis. Information on immune exposure was restricted to one variable (CMV serostatus).

The primer mix had 60 Vbeta and 13 Jbeta primers. The assay was immunoSEQ multiplex PCR, and TCRdb's table has in-frame clones only and misses some. The sample holds 140,000 or so clones; 75% to 80% are singletons and the top ten take 2% to 3%. The chain couples TRBV10-1 to TRBJ2-1; D is perhaps TRBD1 (6 bases). The receptor's source is a woman between 18 and 29 years old in good health and CMV-seropositive. Sequenced material: PBMCs. CDR3 bases: TGCGCCAGCAGTGGGGCCCACTCAGGGGCCGCCTACAATGAGCAGTTCTTC. This codes for CASSGAHSGAAYNEQFF.